This is a list of T cell receptor beta chains from one sample in a study of OX40 agonist ivuxolimab in advanced cancers. Here immunoSEQ multiplex PCR was the method, and the copy in TCRdb shows in-frame clones only, minus some. This table has about 80,000 clones, just over 85% appearing once. The sample here was CD4+ or CD8+ T cells sorted from blood, taken in a trial of the OX40 agonist ivuxolimab. These TCRs come from an adult with an advanced solid tumor such as melanoma, head and neck, liver or kidney cancer. CDR3s include the opening cysteine and the closing phenylalanine or tryptophan. D genes are given only for firm matches. For some rows the clone size is stated as once, few or many, or as a class when expanded; others skip it.

J gene: TRBJ2-1
V gene: TRBV2
clone size: .
D gene: .
CDR3 protein: CASSVGPVSHNEQFF
CDR3 DNA: TGTGCCAGCAGTGTTGGGCCCGTTTCGCACAATGAGCAGTTCTTC

J gene: TRBJ1-6
V gene: TRBV2
clone size: few
D gene: .
CDR3 protein: CASVRDLNSPLHF
CDR3 DNA: TGTGCCAGCGTGAGGGACCTGAATTCACCCCTCCACTTT

J gene: TRBJ1-2
V gene: TRBV7-3
clone size: .
D gene: .
CDR3 protein: CASSPAGSNSLGYTF
CDR3 DNA: TGTGCCAGCAGCCCCGCGGGGAGCAACTCCTTGGGCTACACCTTC

J gene: TRBJ1-1
V gene: TRBV10-2
clone size: .
D gene: .
CDR3 protein: CASSTNTEAFF
CDR3 DNA: TGCGCCAGCAGTACGAACACTGAAGCTTTCTTT

J gene: TRBJ2-3
V gene: TRBV6-4
clone size: once
D gene: TRBD2
CDR3 protein: CASSELAGGGTDTQYF
CDR3 DNA: TGTGCCAGCAGTGAACTAGCGGGGGGAGGCACAGATACGCAGTATTTT

J gene: TRBJ1-4
V gene: TRBV19
clone size: .
D gene: .
CDR3 protein: CASSRQFGTNEKLFF
CDR3 DNA: TGTGCCAGTAGCCGACAGTTCGGAACTAATGAAAAACTGTTTTTT

J gene: TRBJ2-5
V gene: TRBV7-2
clone size: .
D gene: TRBD2
CDR3 protein: CASSFSGGAETQYF
CDR3 DNA: TGTGCCAGCAGCTTTAGCGGGGGGGCTGAGACCCAGTACTTC

J gene: TRBJ1-1
V gene: TRBV5-3
clone size: .
D gene: TRBD1
CDR3 protein: CARSVGQVNTEAFF
CDR3 DNA: TGTGCCAGAAGCGTAGGACAGGTTAACACTGAAGCTTTCTTT

J gene: TRBJ1-1
V gene: TRBV28
clone size: .
D gene: TRBD1
CDR3 protein: CASTPRTGATEAFF
CDR3 DNA: TGTGCCAGCACCCCCCGGACAGGGGCCACTGAAGCTTTCTTT

J gene: TRBJ1-1
V gene: TRBV9
clone size: .
D gene: .
CDR3 protein: CASSVYDGGSWGTEAFF
CDR3 DNA: TGTGCCAGCAGCGTCTACGACGGAGGGAGCTGGGGCACTGAAGCTTTCTTT

J gene: TRBJ1-3
V gene: TRBV7-2
clone size: .
D gene: TRBD1
CDR3 protein: CASTFDRDRVNTIYF
CDR3 DNA: TGTGCCAGCACCTTCGACCGGGACAGGGTGAACACCATATATTTT

J gene: TRBJ1-5
V gene: TRBV10-3
clone size: .
D gene: .
CDR3 protein: CAISERAVSNQPQHF
CDR3 DNA: TGTGCCATCAGTGAGAGGGCAGTTAGCAATCAGCCCCAGCATTTT

J gene: TRBJ2-3
V gene: TRBV5-4
clone size: once
D gene: TRBD2
CDR3 protein: CASSLVPSGRPSTDTQYF
CDR3 DNA: TGTGCCAGCAGCTTGGTTCCTAGCGGACGCCCTAGCACAGATACGCAGTATTTT

J gene: TRBJ1-2
V gene: TRBV30
clone size: .
D gene: TRBD1
CDR3 protein: CAWSDHGDRGHLDGYTF
CDR3 DNA: TGTGCCTGGAGTGACCACGGGGACAGGGGGCACCTGGATGGCTACACCTTC

J gene: TRBJ2-3
V gene: TRBV19
clone size: .
D gene: .
CDR3 protein: CASSAYTTDTQYF
CDR3 DNA: TGTGCCAGTAGTGCTTATACCACAGATACGCAGTATTTT

J gene: TRBJ1-2
V gene: TRBV9
clone size: .
D gene: .
CDR3 protein: CASSVVGTYGYTF
CDR3 DNA: TGTGCCAGCAGCGTAGTAGGGACCTATGGCTACACCTTC

J gene: TRBJ2-2
V gene: TRBV11-2
clone size: .
D gene: .
CDR3 protein: CASSLDMGNTGELFF
CDR3 DNA: TGTGCCAGCAGCCTGGACATGGGGAACACCGGGGAGCTGTTTTTT

J gene: TRBJ2-1
V gene: TRBV7-3
clone size: .
D gene: .
CDR3 protein: CASSLSGIGEQFF
CDR3 DNA: TGTGCCAGCAGCTTAAGTGGAATCGGTGAGCAGTTCTTC

J gene: TRBJ2-2
V gene: TRBV7-6
clone size: .
D gene: .
CDR3 protein: CASSLVPGGPPTGELFF
CDR3 DNA: TGTGCCAGCAGCTTGGTTCCCGGGGGCCCTCCCACCGGGGAGCTGTTTTTT

J gene: TRBJ2-1
V gene: TRBV7-2
clone size: .
D gene: TRBD2
CDR3 protein: CASSLSGGGYNEQFF
CDR3 DNA: TGTGCCAGCAGCCTAAGCGGGGGGGGATACAATGAGCAGTTCTTC

J gene: TRBJ1-2
V gene: TRBV28
clone size: .
D gene: .
CDR3 protein: CASRTLGRGRSYGYTF
CDR3 DNA: TGTGCCAGCAGGACGCTAGGGAGGGGTAGGAGCTATGGCTACACCTTC

J gene: TRBJ2-5
V gene: TRBV28
clone size: once
D gene: .
CDR3 protein: CASSRTSRAGTQYF
CDR3 DNA: TGTGCCAGCAGCCGCACTAGCAGGGCAGGGACCCAGTACTTC

J gene: TRBJ2-7
V gene: TRBV5-1
clone size: .
D gene: .
CDR3 protein: CASSLAGTEEQYF
CDR3 DNA: TGCGCCAGCAGCTTGGCCGGGACTGAGGAGCAGTACTTC

J gene: TRBJ1-5
V gene: TRBV6-1
clone size: .
D gene: .
CDR3 protein: CASSETWSSNQPQHF
CDR3 DNA: TGTGCCAGCAGCGAGACCTGGAGTAGCAATCAGCCCCAGCATTTT

J gene: TRBJ2-7
V gene: TRBV29-1
clone size: .
D gene: .
CDR3 protein: CSVGQRPGDEQYF
CDR3 DNA: TGCAGCGTCGGACAGCGTCCCGGGGACGAGCAGTACTTC